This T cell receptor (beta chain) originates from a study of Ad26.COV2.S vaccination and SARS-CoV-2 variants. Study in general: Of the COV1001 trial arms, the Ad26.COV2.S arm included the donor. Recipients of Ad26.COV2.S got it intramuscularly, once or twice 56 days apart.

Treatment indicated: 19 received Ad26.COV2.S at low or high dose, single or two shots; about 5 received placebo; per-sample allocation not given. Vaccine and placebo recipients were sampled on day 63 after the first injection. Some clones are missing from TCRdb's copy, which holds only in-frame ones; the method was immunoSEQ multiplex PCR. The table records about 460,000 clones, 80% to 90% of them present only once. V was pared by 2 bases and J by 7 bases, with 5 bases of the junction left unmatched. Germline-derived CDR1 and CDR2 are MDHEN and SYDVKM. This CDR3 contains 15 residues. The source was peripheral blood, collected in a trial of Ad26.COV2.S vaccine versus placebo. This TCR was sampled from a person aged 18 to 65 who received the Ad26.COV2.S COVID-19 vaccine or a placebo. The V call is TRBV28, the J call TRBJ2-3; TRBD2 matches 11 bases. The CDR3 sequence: CASSLLAGGLYTQYF. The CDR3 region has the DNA TGTGCCAGCAGTTTACTAGCGGGGGGTTTATATACGCAGTATTTT.